The clone carrying this T cell receptor (beta chain) is classed as large (0.1 to 1%). Its cognate antigen is unknown. The data originate from a study of vaccination and CD4 T cells after COVID-19. Study details: Six men and four women formed the convalescents, two being Hispanic. General study points: Among convalescent patients, a median approximately 86% of reactive clones emerged only after vaccination. The median number of SARS-CoV-2-reactive clonotypes increased from 21 to 38, a change that did not reach significance.

CD4+ T cells that had been cultured provided DNA sequenced with the Oncomine TCR Beta short-read assay. TCRdb called the PCR reads again in MiXCR, with one record for every CDR3 protein. The sample has approximately 16,000 distinct CDR3 sequences, about 32% seen once. Treatment described: roughly 10-day PBMC culture with coronavirus spike peptide pools or control peptides (ViraFEST assay). Dates of positive PCR ran from March to December 2020, before US Alpha, Beta and Delta variants. The V and J ends lost 8 bases and 7 bases, in that order; junction bases with no gene match: 17. CDR1 is MDHEN, CDR2 SYDVKM, per germline. This CDR3 is 16 amino acids long.

Sequenced: cultured CD4+ T cells from blood. The gene calls are TRBV28 and TRBJ1-5; the match to TRBD1 covers 7 bases. This sequence originates from a human donor with COVID-19. The chain's CDR3 is CASPFPTDREAQPQHF. In DNA, the CDR3 is TGTGCCAGCCCCTTCCCCACTGACAGGGAAGCCCAGCCCCAGCATTTT. Full variable domain (missing parts from reference TRBV28 and TRBJ1-5): DVKVTQSSRYLVKRTGEKVFLECVQDMDHENMFWYRQDPGLGLRLIYFSYDVKMKEKGDIPEGYSVSREKKERFSLILESASTNQTSMYLCASPFPTDREAQPQHFGDGTRLSIL.